The TCR beta chain described here comes from a study of cytomegalovirus exposure and HLA in healthy donors. Researchers ran the PCR with 60 Vbeta and 13 Jbeta primers. Assay used: immunoSEQ multiplex PCR; TCRdb lists only in-frame clones, some missing. The sample includes around 100,000 clones, 74% of them seen just once. The clonotype comes from a man aged 50 or older in good health and CMV-seropositive. The specimen sequenced was PBMCs.

DNA of the CDR3: TGCGCCAGCAGCGAGGGAGGTTACAGCTCCTACAATGAGCAGTTCTTC. Translated, it gives CASSEGGYSSYNEQFF. This chain joins TRBV10-1 and TRBJ2-1; D may be TRBD2 (6 bases). Between the trimmed V and J ends, which lost 6 bases and 0 bases, there was a span of 15 bases. The germline V gene encodes CDR1 WNHNN and CDR2 SYGVQD (reference sequence). The CDR3 covers 16 residues.